The 19 T cell receptor beta chains in this list originate from one sample, sequenced in a study of cytomegalovirus exposure and HLA in healthy donors. This PCR relied on a set of 60 Vbeta primers and 13 Jbeta primers. Measured with immunoSEQ multiplex PCR; TCRdb has only the in-frame clones, and not every one. The profile shows some 190,000 clones, around 84% of them singletons. The sample was PBMCs. These receptors all come from a woman younger than 35 in good health and CMV-seronegative.

V is TRBV14 and J is TRBJ2-1, with D possibly TRBD2 on 6 matching bases. The CDR3 length is 17 residues. Trimming stripped 3 bases from V and 4 bases from J, with 19 bases between. The germline gives CDR1 SGHDN, CDR2 FVKESK. The CDR3 protein is CASSQRPRVGSYNEQFF. CDR3 sequence (DNA): TGTGCCAGCAGCCAGCGACCTCGCGTCGGGAGTTACAATGAGCAGTTCTTC.

This clone was seen just once. This chain links TRBV5-1 with TRBJ2-7, with D possibly matching TRBD1 (6 bases). V lost 4 bases to trimming and J lost 5 bases, with 16 bases between them. Germline CDR1 reads SGHRS; CDR2 reads YFSETQ. CDR3 length: 14 amino acids. DNA for the CDR3: TGCGCCAGCAGCCCGGAAACAGGGTACCACGAGCAGTACTTC. The encoded protein is CASSPETGYHEQYF.

The chain combines TRBV28 with TRBJ2-7; TRBD2 matches at 7 bases. V was clipped by 5 bases and J by 4 bases; unmatched bases: 11. Per the germline V gene, CDR1 is MDHEN and CDR2 is SYDVKM. The length of the CDR3 is 15 residues. In DNA, the CDR3 is TGTGCCAGCAGTCCCCTGGGAGGGACCTTATACGAGCAGTACTTC. Translating gives CASSPLGGTLYEQYF. Combining the CDR3 with reference TRBV28 and TRBJ2-7 gives the whole variable domain DVKVTQSSRYLVKRTGEKVFLECVQDMDHENMFWYRQDPGLGLRLIYFSYDVKMKEKGDIPEGYSVSREKKERFSLILESASTNQTSMYLCASSPLGGTLYEQYFGPGTRLTVT.

This clone was detected only a few times. The chain employs TRBV28 and TRBJ2-1; D is undetermined. The V gene lost 3 bases and the J gene lost 8 bases, with 5 bases spanning the gap. The germline V gene has CDR1 MDHEN and CDR2 SYDVKM. This CDR3 has 11 amino acids. The CDR3: CASSFLDEQFF. Written as DNA, the CDR3 is TGTGCCAGCAGTTTTCTCGATGAGCAGTTCTTC.

CDR3: CASRPGGLVDTQYF. CDR3 DNA sequence: TGTGCCAGCAGACCGGGAGGGCTGGTAGATACGCAGTATTTT. The chain employs TRBV7-3 and TRBJ2-3; 8 nucleotides agree with TRBD2. This CDR3 spans 14 amino acids. With V trimmed by 6 bases and J by 5 bases, 7 bases remained unmatched. Germline loops: CDR1 SGHTA, CDR2 FQGTGA.

This clone was counted between two and nine times. The chain uses TRBV6-5 and TRBJ1-3; unclear D gene. The germline gives CDR1 MNHEY, CDR2 SVGAGI. With 6 bases removed from V and 2 bases from J, the gap between germline ends came to 11 bases. There are 14 residues in the CDR3. In nucleotides, the CDR3 is TGTGCCAGCAGGTCCCCCGGAGCTGGAAACACCATATATTTT. Amino acids: CASRSPGAGNTIYF.

The chain employs TRBV5-4 and TRBJ2-1, with TRBD2 as a possible D gene (7 bases). Germline CDR1 and CDR2: SGHNT and YYREEE (reference sequence). The CDR3 is 15 residues long. V was shortened by 6 bases and J by 4 bases, with 17 bases between the two germline ends. Written as DNA, the CDR3 is TGTGCCAGCACCATTAAGGGAGGGGGATACAATGAGCAGTTCTTC. Translation: CASTIKGGGYNEQFF.

This chain's CDR3 is CASGPSLQETQYF. CDR3 sequence (DNA): TGTGCTAGTGGTCCCTCACTCCAAGAGACCCAGTACTTC. The rearrangement links TRBV12-5 to TRBJ2-5, with D unresolved. V was pared by 5 bases and J by 1 base, with 8 bases between. Germline V gives CDR1 LGHNT, CDR2 FRNRAP. The CDR3 spans 13 residues.

This clone occurred a few times. In the same sample, other DNA sequences code for this CDR3. The chain recombines TRBV5-1 with TRBJ1-1; possibly TRBD1 for D (5 bases). The CDR3 spans 13 residues. Germline V lookup: CDR1 SGHRS, CDR2 YFSETQ. V gave up 2 bases and J gave up 1 base, with 6 bases separating them. The CDR3 loop reads CASSFQGNTEAFF. Written as DNA, the CDR3 is TGCGCCAGCAGCTTCCAGGGGAACACTGAAGCTTTCTTT.

The chain couples TRBV10-3 to TRBJ1-5; 7 positions match TRBD1. CDR1 and CDR2 from the germline V gene are ENHRY and SYGVKD. V gave up 6 bases and J gave up 0 bases; unmatched junction bases: 5. This CDR3 contains 15 residues. CDR3 in DNA: TGTGCCATCAGCCCAGGGGGGCCTAGCAATCAGCCCCAGCATTTT. Protein product: CAISPGGPSNQPQHF.

CDR3 residues: CASSGDFYNEQFF. In DNA, the CDR3 is TGTGCCAGCAGTGGTGACTTTTACAATGAGCAGTTCTTC. V gene TRBV27 combines with J gene TRBJ2-1; unclear D gene. The germline gives CDR1 MNHEY, CDR2 SMNVEV (reference sequence). The CDR3 is 13 residues long. Trimming pared 5 bases from V and 4 bases from J, leaving 9 bases between.

The chain joins TRBV2 to TRBJ1-5; D ambiguous. The CDR3 has 13 residues. With 7 bases removed from V and 4 bases from J, the gap between germline ends came to 11 bases. Germline V gene sequence: CDR1 SNHLY, CDR2 FYNNEI. CDR3 coding DNA: TGTGCCAGCAACAGTTACCTTAATCAGCCCCAGCATTTT. Its translation is CASNSYLNQPQHF.

The genes are TRBV19 and TRBJ1-2; TRBD1 matches 8 bases. CDR1 LNHDA and CDR2 SQIVND come from the germline V gene (reference sequence). J lost 4 bases, V lost 5 bases, and 12 bases had no gene match. This CDR3 has 16 residues. CDR3 sequence (DNA): TGTGCCAGTAGTGCGGTGGGACAGGTTTTGATCTATGGCTACACCTTC. Translation gives CASSAVGQVLIYGYTF.

This clone was counted once. The chain carries TRBV18 and TRBJ2-1, with 9 bases fitting TRBD1. Germline-derived CDR1 and CDR2 are KGHSH and LQKENI. CDR3 length equals 15 residues. J lost 6 bases, V lost 2 bases, and 5 bases had no gene match. The CDR3 nucleotides are TGTGCCAGCTCACCATCGGACAGGGGCTCCAATGAGCAGTTCTTC. It yields the protein CASSPSDRGSNEQFF.

The chain links TRBV29-1 to TRBJ2-5; 7 nucleotides align to TRBD1. Germline CDR1 and CDR2: SQVTM and ANQGSEA. V lost 1 base and J lost 7; bases outside the gene matches: 9. CDR3 size: 14 residues. The CDR3 protein is CSVEAGGGSRTQYF. The DNA for the CDR3 is TGCAGCGTTGAAGCAGGGGGTGGCTCGAGGACCCAGTACTTC. Filled out from reference TRBV29-1 and TRBJ2-5, the complete variable domain reads SAVISQKPSRDICQRGTSLTIQCQVDSQVTMMFWYRQQPGQSLTLIATANQGSEATYESGFVIDKFPISRPNLTFSTLTVSNMSPEDSSIYLCSVEAGGGSRTQYFGPGTRLLVL.

This CDR3 reads CASSLGQLAGAGELFF. The CDR3 nucleotides are TGCGCCAGCAGCTTGGGTCAACTAGCAGGCGCCGGGGAGCTGTTTTTT. The rearrangement joins TRBV5-1 to TRBJ2-2; TRBD2 might be the D (6 bases). The CDR3 covers 16 residues. Germline V gene sequence: CDR1 SGHRS, CDR2 YFSETQ. Trimming took 0 bases from V and 6 from J, leaving 15 bases between them. The full variable domain, in which reference TRBV5-1 and TRBJ2-2 provide the parts outside the CDR3, is KAGVTQTPRYLIKTRGQQVTLSCSPISGHRSVSWYQQTPGQGLQFLFEYFSETQRNKGNFPGRFSGRQFSNSRSEMNVSTLELGDSALYLCASSLGQLAGAGELFFGEGSRLTVL.

The chain carries TRBV15 and TRBJ2-5; D perhaps matches TRBD1 (5 bases). Trimming took 1 base from V and 2 from J, leaving 11 bases between them. CDR3 length: 15 residues. Germline CDR1 LNHNV, CDR2 YYDKDF (reference sequence). CDR3 protein: CATSRGAAGQETQYF. Here the CDR3 DNA reads TGTGCCACCAGCAGAGGGGCGGCAGGGCAAGAGACCCAGTACTTC.

The chain couples TRBV9 to TRBJ2-4; 8 bases fit TRBD2. CDR1 and CDR2 from the germline V gene are SGDLS and YYNGEE. This CDR3 has 14 residues. J gave up 8 bases and V 4 bases, and 8 bases lay outside the gene matches. CDR3 nucleotides: TGTGCCAGCAGCCCGACCACGGGGGGGTACATTCAGTACTTC. Encoded protein: CASSPTTGGYIQYF.

This clone has only a few counts. This chain joins TRBV6-4 and TRBJ2-1, with TRBD1 matching over 9 bases. The length of the CDR3 is 15 residues. Per germline, CDR1 MRHNA and CDR2 SNTAGT. V lost 7 bases to trimming and J lost 8 bases; unmatched junction nucleotides: 12. CDR3 coding DNA: TGTGCCAGCACTAGCACAGGGGGCTCTTCGGATGAGCAGTTCTTC. This encodes CASTSTGGSSDEQFF.